This T cell receptor beta chain was sequenced in a study of blood T cell repertoires in COVID-19. This CDR3 spans 14 amino acids. The germline V gene has CDR1 SEHNR and CDR2 FQNEAQ (reference sequence). V lost 5 bases, J lost 3 bases, and 13 bases lay in between. The method was immunoSEQ multiplex PCR; TCRdb's version includes in-frame clones alone and lacks a portion of them. This sample has about 52,000 clones, with about four fifths found just once. This sequence joins TRBV7-9 and TRBJ1-1; tentatively, D is TRBD1 (6 bases). The sample consisted of peripheral blood. The receptor was derived from an elderly woman with COVID-19, enrolled during active disease. CDR3 region: CASSRPGGHTEAFF. In DNA form, the CDR3 reads TGTGCCAGCAGCCGACCGGGGGGGCACACTGAAGCTTTCTTT.